This is a list of T cell receptor beta chains from one sample in a study of long-term antiretroviral therapy in people with HIV. Generated by immunoSEQ multiplex PCR, the TCRdb table keeps only in-frame clones and is missing some. The sample has about 35,000 clones, 94% seen once. The sample consisted of unsorted PBMCs, taken 4.1 years after starting antiretroviral therapy. These TCRs come from a woman between 50 and 59 years old with HIV. CDR3s include the opening cysteine and the closing phenylalanine or tryptophan. The order of the fields is CDR3 protein, CDR3 DNA, clone size, D gene, J gene, V gene. A D gene is named only where the DNA matches it firmly. Size is omitted from some rows. Given values are once, few, many or a class for expanded clones.

CASRLAAGNTIYF,TGTGCCAGCAGACTGGCGGCTGGAAACACCATATATTTT,NA,NA,TRBJ1-3,TRBV14
CASSRGNTEAFF,TGTGCCAGCAGTCGGGGGAACACTGAAGCTTTCTTT,few,NA,TRBJ1-1,TRBV5-5
CSAGTVNYGYTF,TGCAGCGCGGGGACAGTTAACTATGGCTACACCTTC,NA,TRBD1,TRBJ1-2,TRBV29-1
CASSQAPRAEAFF,TGTGCCAGCAGCCAAGCTCCCAGGGCTGAAGCTTTCTTT,NA,NA,TRBJ1-1,TRBV4-2
CAWSPGLGIQPQHF,TGTGCCTGGAGTCCGGGGTTAGGTATTCAGCCCCAGCATTTT,NA,NA,TRBJ1-5,TRBV30
CSVEAAGGPFLYNEQFF,TGCAGCGTTGAGGCAGCGGGGGGGCCTTTTCTCTACAATGAGCAGTTCTTC,NA,TRBD2,TRBJ2-1,TRBV29-1
CASSSIQGAGANVLTF,TGCGCCAGCAGCTCTATACAGGGGGCTGGGGCCAACGTCCTGACTTTC,NA,TRBD1,TRBJ2-6,TRBV4-3
CASSKGSDGRYEQYF,TGTGCCAGCAGTAAGGGGTCAGATGGGCGCTACGAGCAGTACTTC,NA,NA,TRBJ2-7,TRBV6-5
CASSSGTSHNSPLHF,TGTGCCAGCAGCTCCGGGACATCCCATAATTCACCCCTCCACTTT,NA,NA,TRBJ1-6,TRBV11-3
CASRLDRFNQPQHF,TGTGCCAGCAGACTCGACAGGTTCAATCAGCCCCAGCATTTT,NA,NA,TRBJ1-5,TRBV27
CASSPPSTNSYEQYF,TGTGCCAGCTCACCACCAAGCACAAATTCCTACGAGCAGTACTTC,NA,NA,TRBJ2-7,TRBV18
CASSIDRGREQYF,TGTGCCAGTAGTATAGATCGAGGGCGGGAGCAGTACTTC,NA,NA,TRBJ2-7,TRBV19
CASSAGRILYEQYF,TGTGCCAGTAGTGCCGGACGGATCCTCTACGAGCAGTACTTC,NA,NA,TRBJ2-7,TRBV19
CASSMDTLSSYNSPLHF,TGTGCCAGTAGTATGGACACCCTCAGCTCCTATAATTCACCCCTCCACTTT,NA,NA,TRBJ1-6,TRBV19
CASATDRGQGYTF,TGTGCTAGTGCCACCGACAGGGGGCAAGGCTACACCTTC,NA,TRBD1,TRBJ1-2,TRBV12-5
CSVEDDRRNTEAFF,TGCAGCGTTGAAGACGACAGGAGGAACACTGAAGCTTTCTTT,NA,NA,TRBJ1-1,TRBV29-1
CASSLASASQYF,TGTGCCAGCAGCTTAGCGAGCGCAAGCCAGTACTTC,NA,NA,TRBJ2-5,TRBV7-8
CASSRSGGRYNEQFF,TGCGCCAGCAGTCGAAGCGGGGGGCGATACAATGAGCAGTTCTTC,NA,TRBD2,TRBJ2-1,TRBV5-1
CASSLGGRVEETQYF,TGTGCCAGCAGCTTAGGGGGCCGGGTAGAGGAGACCCAGTACTTC,NA,NA,TRBJ2-5,TRBV11-3
CASSPPVLQETQYF,TGTGCCAGCTCACCACCGGTACTCCAAGAGACCCAGTACTTC,NA,NA,TRBJ2-5,TRBV18
CASSQDPFSTPTDTQYF,TGCGCCAGCAGCCAAGACCCGTTCAGTACTCCCACAGATACGCAGTATTTT,NA,NA,TRBJ2-3,TRBV4-3
CASSQVQNSPLHF,TGTGCCAGCAGCCAAGTTCAGAACTCACCCCTCCACTTT,NA,NA,TRBJ1-6,TRBV4-2
CASSLGVSYNSPLHF,TGTGCCAGCAGCTTGGGGGTCTCCTATAATTCACCCCTCCACTTT,NA,NA,TRBJ1-6,TRBV5-8
CASSDPGRGGMNTEAFF,TGTGCCAGCAGTGACCCGGGGCGGGGGGGGATGAACACTGAAGCTTTCTTT,NA,NA,TRBJ1-1,TRBV25-1
CASSGPGLAGGVYEQYF,TGTGCCAGCAGCGGACCGGGACTAGCGGGGGGGGTCTACGAGCAGTACTTC,NA,TRBD2,TRBJ2-7,TRBV7-2
CASSIAYNQPQHF,TGTGCCAGTAGTATCGCGTATAATCAGCCCCAGCATTTT,NA,NA,TRBJ1-5,TRBV19
CASSVEPGWYEQYF,TGTGCCAGCAGCGTAGAGCCAGGTTGGTACGAGCAGTACTTC,NA,NA,TRBJ2-7,TRBV9
CASSYSGGAFPPGTGELFF,TGTGCCAGCAGTTATAGCGGGGGGGCTTTCCCCCCGGGCACCGGGGAGCTGTTTTTT,NA,TRBD2,TRBJ2-2,TRBV7-3
CASSFSGGDEQFF,TGTGCCAGCAGCTTTAGCGGGGGCGATGAGCAGTTCTTC,few,TRBD2,TRBJ2-1,TRBV7-2
CASSLARETQYF,TGTGCCAGCAGCTTAGCTCGAGAGACCCAGTACTTC,NA,NA,TRBJ2-5,TRBV11-2
CASSLGRTDTQYF,TGTGCCAGCAGCTTAGGTCGCACAGATACGCAGTATTTT,few,NA,TRBJ2-3,TRBV7-3
CASSLPGGNQPQHF,TGTGCCAGCAGCTTGCCGGGGGGTAATCAGCCCCAGCATTTT,NA,NA,TRBJ1-5,TRBV5-8
CASSGPYSGANVLTF,TGTGCCAGCAGCGGTCCCTACTCTGGGGCCAACGTCCTGACTTTC,NA,NA,TRBJ2-6,TRBV7-8
CASSTSGANNEQFF,TGTGCCAGCTCGACTAGCGGGGCTAACAATGAGCAGTTCTTC,few,TRBD2,TRBJ2-1,TRBV27
CASSQGRDTQYF,TGTGCCAGCTCCCAGGGCAGGGATACGCAGTATTTT,NA,NA,TRBJ2-3,TRBV11-3
CSASKDTQYF,TGCAGTGCTAGTAAAGATACGCAGTATTTT,NA,NA,TRBJ2-3,TRBV20-1
CASSPQQGAGELFF,TGTGCCAGCTCACCACAACAGGGTGCCGGGGAGCTGTTTTTT,NA,NA,TRBJ2-2,TRBV18
CSTTPRGPYGYTF,TGCAGCACCACACCACGGGGGCCCTATGGCTACACCTTC,NA,NA,TRBJ1-2,TRBV29-1